Shown below are 25 T cell receptor beta chains from a single sample sequenced in a study of siplizumab effects on memory and regulatory T cells (dated by TCRdb to about 2019). The library was prepared using the immunoSEQ multiplex PCR assay. This is the immuneACCESS table as TCRdb keeps it, with only in-frame sequences that have V and J called. A part of the clones is gone; compared with another copy, unresolved V genes explain less than half, and the rest is unexplained. In this sample the table shows over 100,000 clones, about 90% of which occur a single time. 0.6% to 0.8% of the sample rests with the top ten. Sequenced sample: Tregs sorted from blood. The receptor set was obtained from a human donor in good health.

This clone was counted a few times. The chain recombines TRBV30 with TRBJ1-1; D is undetermined. The CDR3 contains 13 residues. The ends were cut back, 0 bases at V and 1 base at J, with 6 bases in the middle. Germline-derived CDR1 and CDR2 are GTSNPN and SVGIG (reference sequence). In nucleotides, the CDR3 is TGTGCCTGGAGTGTAGCGCGGAACACTGAAGCTTTCTTT. Translating gives CAWSVARNTEAFF.

The chain joins TRBV7-2 to TRBJ2-2; D tentatively fits TRBD1 or TRBD2 (6 bases each). V gave up 5 bases and J gave up 5 bases, with 12 bases separating them. Germline V gene sequence: CDR1 SGHTA, CDR2 FQGNSA. The CDR3 spans 14 residues. CDR3 coding DNA: TGTGCCAGCAGCGGTACAGGGAGGACCGGGGAGCTGTTTTTT. It codes for CASSGTGRTGELFF.

J is TRBJ2-1 and V is TRBV10-3; a possible D gene is TRBD2 (6 bases). The germline V gene has CDR1 ENHRY and CDR2 SYGVKD. Trimming cost V 4 bases and J 1 base, with 11 bases left between them. The CDR3 runs 15 residues. CDR3: CAISGGTGSYNEQFF. In nucleotides, the CDR3 is TGTGCCATCAGTGGGGGGACTGGGTCCTACAATGAGCAGTTCTTC.

The V gene is TRBV5-1, the J gene TRBJ2-7, with TRBD2 matching 8 bases. The CDR3 covers 14 residues. Trimming removed 2 bases from V and 4 bases from J; junction bases left unmatched: 5. Germline assignment: CDR1 SGHRS and CDR2 YFSETQ. In nucleotides, the CDR3 is TGCGCCAGCAGCTTTCAGCGGGAGAGTTACGAGCAGTACTTC. Its translation: CASSFQRESYEQYF.

The chain couples TRBV18 to TRBJ2-7; D gene unclear. The CDR3 totals 14 residues. V was cut by 3 bases and J by 2 bases, with 11 bases left in between. Germline CDR1 reads KGHSH; CDR2 reads LQKENI. CDR3: CASSPSGNTYEQYF. The CDR3 DNA sequence: TGTGCCAGCTCACCCAGTGGAAATACCTACGAGCAGTACTTC. Full variable domain (missing parts from reference TRBV18 and TRBJ2-7): NAGVMQNPRHLVRRRGQEARLRCSPMKGHSHVYWYRQLPEEGLKFMVYLQKENIIDESGMPKERFSAEFPKEGPSILRIQQVVRGDSAAYFCASSPSGNTYEQYFGPGTRLTVT.

The gene calls are TRBV29-1 and TRBJ1-2; TRBD1 aligns across 7 bases. Germline CDR1 is SQVTM and CDR2 is ANQGSEA. Trimming at V came to 1 base and at J to 3 bases, leaving 20 bases not matched to a gene. CDR3 size: 19 residues. The CDR3 is CSVEGHDREYFSWDYGYTF. CDR3 coding DNA: TGCAGCGTTGAAGGCCACGACAGGGAGTATTTTTCGTGGGACTATGGCTACACCTTC.

Written as DNA, the CDR3 is TGTGCCAGTAGTAAGGGACAGGGGGCATTAAGCAATCAGCCCCAGCATTTT. It specifies CASSKGQGALSNQPQHF. The chain is built from TRBV19 and TRBJ1-5; TRBD1 matches 12 bases. Germline CDR1 LNHDA, CDR2 SQIVND (reference sequence). The CDR3 contains 17 residues. Germline trimming cut 4 bases from V and 1 base from J; bases unmatched to any gene: 5.

The chain has TRBV30 and TRBJ1-2, with D unclear. This CDR3 is built from 12 residues. The V and J ends lost 2 bases and 2 bases respectively, with 6 bases between them. CDR1 and CDR2 (germline): GTSNPN, SVGIG (reference sequence). For the CDR3, the DNA is TGTGCCTGGAGTTTTTCGAACTATGGCTACACCTTC. It encodes CAWSFSNYGYTF.

The rearrangement joins TRBV5-6 to TRBJ1-2, with D unclear. V was pared by 4 bases and J by 0 bases, with 10 bases between. Germline CDR1 SGHDT, CDR2 YYEEEE. This CDR3 is 14 amino acids long. The CDR3 DNA reads as TGTGCCAGCAGCCAGTCGGTCTCTAACTATGGCTACACCTTC. It codes for CASSQSVSNYGYTF.

This clone was found once. The chain is built from TRBV6-1 and TRBJ1-5; D remains ambiguous. This CDR3 has 11 amino acids. The V gene lost 9 bases and the J gene lost 3 bases, with 6 bases spanning the gap. Germline V gene sequence: CDR1 MNHNS, CDR2 SASEGT. CDR3 in DNA: TGTGCCAGTGGGGACAATCAGCCCCAGCATTTT. Its translation is CASGDNQPQHF.

The V call is TRBV18, the J call TRBJ1-2, with 7 bases aligning to TRBD1. The CDR3 covers 14 residues. Germline V gene lookup returns CDR1 KGHSH and CDR2 LQKENI. V lost 6 bases to trimming and J lost 5 bases; unmatched junction nucleotides: 9. The CDR3 is CASSPGGQSYGYTF. CDR3 nucleotide sequence: TGTGCCAGCTCCCCAGGGGGACAGTCTTATGGCTACACCTTC.

This chain uses TRBV18 with TRBJ1-1; D may be TRBD1 (6 bases). Germline CDR1 KGHSH, CDR2 LQKENI. The ends were cut back, 3 bases at V and 0 bases at J, with 11 bases in the middle. The CDR3 is made up of 15 amino acids. The CDR3 nucleotides read TGTGCCAGCTCACCTAGACAGGAACTGAACACTGAAGCTTTCTTT. Its protein is CASSPRQELNTEAFF.

The CDR3 here is CASSYQISSTDTQYF. DNA of the CDR3: TGTGCCAGCAGCTATCAGATCTCTAGCACAGATACGCAGTATTTT. The chain uses TRBV7-2 and TRBJ2-3; D remains ambiguous. The CDR3 is made up of 15 amino acids. The V gene lost 4 bases and the J gene lost 0 bases, with 11 bases spanning the gap. The germline V gene encodes CDR1 SGHTA and CDR2 FQGNSA.

The rearrangement uses TRBV6-6 and TRBJ2-7, with 10 bases fitting TRBD1. V shed 0 bases and J 6 bases; nucleotides not matched to a gene: 8. This CDR3 is built from 16 residues. Germline V CDR1 and CDR2: MNHNY, SVGAGI (reference sequence). The CDR3 loop is CASSYSIGTGEIEQYF. The DNA of the CDR3 is TGTGCCAGCAGTTACTCGATAGGGACAGGGGAAATCGAGCAGTACTTC.

The genes are TRBV15 and TRBJ2-3, with a tentative D call TRBD1 (5 bases). This CDR3 spans 17 amino acids. The germline V gene has CDR1 LNHNV and CDR2 YYDKDF (reference sequence). V shed 1 base and J shed 0 bases, with 14 bases lying between them. In DNA form, the CDR3 reads TGTGCCACCAGCAGAGGAGACAGCTCTTCTAGCACAGATACGCAGTATTTT. Translation: CATSRGDSSSSTDTQYF.

The chain employs TRBV28 and TRBJ1-2; D is unresolved. V was cut by 3 bases and J by 4 bases, with 9 bases left in between. CDR1 MDHEN and CDR2 SYDVKM come from the germline V gene. The CDR3 loop spans 13 amino acids. The CDR3 here is CASSLGVPYGYTF. In nucleotides, the CDR3 is TGTGCCAGCAGTTTGGGAGTACCCTATGGCTACACCTTC.

The chain couples TRBV7-9 to TRBJ1-2; 10 nucleotides align to TRBD1. This CDR3 spans 15 amino acids. Per germline, CDR1 SEHNR and CDR2 FQNEAQ (reference sequence). Unmatched junction bases numbered 5, after V lost 5 bases and J lost 2 bases. The CDR3 region is CASSPTGGENYGYTF. CDR3 bases: TGTGCCAGCAGCCCGACAGGGGGCGAGAACTATGGCTACACCTTC. Together with reference TRBV7-9 and TRBJ1-2, the CDR3 gives the full variable domain: DTGVSQNPRHKITKRGQNVTFRCDPISEHNRLYWYRQTLGQGPEFLTYFQNEAQLEKSRLLSDRFSAERPKGSFSTLEIQRTEQGDSAMYLCASSPTGGENYGYTFGSGTRLTVV.

This sequence joins TRBV2 and TRBJ2-5; perhaps TRBD2 as D (6 bases). V was shortened by 8 bases and J by 5 bases, with 12 bases between the two germline ends. Germline CDR1 SNHLY, CDR2 FYNNEI. The CDR3 is made up of 12 amino acids. The CDR3 nucleotides are TGTGCCAGCCGGGGGATCCGGGAGACCCAGTACTTC. Translated, it gives CASRGIRETQYF.

The rearrangement uses TRBV7-9 and TRBJ2-3; D may be TRBD2 (6 bases). Germline CDR1 and CDR2: SEHNR and FQNEAQ (reference sequence). This CDR3 comprises 14 residues. Trimming stripped 2 bases from V and 0 bases from J, with 6 bases between. The CDR3 here is CASSLSGSTDTQYF. The CDR3 DNA reads as TGTGCCAGCAGCTTAAGCGGGAGCACAGATACGCAGTATTTT.

The chain combines TRBV19 with TRBJ1-2; no reliable D call. Between the trimmed V and J ends, which lost 6 bases and 6 bases, there was a span of 14 bases. Germline V lookup: CDR1 LNHDA, CDR2 SQIVND (reference sequence). The CDR3 length is 13 residues. DNA of the CDR3: TGTGCCAGTAGACCCCATCGGTCGGATGGCTACACCTTC. Translating gives CASRPHRSDGYTF.

The rearrangement joins TRBV7-6 to TRBJ2-7; D not certain. This CDR3 contains 12 residues. Trimming shortened V by 4 bases and J by 4 bases, and 8 bases separated the two germline ends. The germline gives CDR1 SGHVS, CDR2 FNYEAQ. DNA of the CDR3: TGTGCCAGCAGCTGGCTTTATTACGAGCAGTACTTC. Translation gives CASSWLYYEQYF.

This chain uses TRBV14 with TRBJ2-3; 7 bases are shared with TRBD2. The CDR3 has 17 residues. Germline V gives CDR1 SGHDN, CDR2 FVKESK. The junction had 13 bases not matched to a gene; V was cut back by 2 bases and J by 5 bases. The CDR3 DNA reads as TGTGCCAGCAGCCAATTCTTGAGCGGGGTGCTGGGAGATACGCAGTATTTT. Translated: CASSQFLSGVLGDTQYF.

CDR3 region: CASRRQGVFTGELFF. As DNA, the CDR3 is TGTGCCAGCAGGAGACAGGGGGTGTTCACCGGGGAGCTGTTTTTT. J is TRBJ2-2 and V is TRBV27; TRBD1 matches 9 bases. This CDR3 has 15 amino acids. CDR1 is MNHEY and CDR2 is SMNVEV in the germline V gene (reference sequence). With V trimmed by 6 bases and J by 4 bases, 6 bases remained unmatched.

V is TRBV7-9 and J is TRBJ2-6, with 8 bases lining up with TRBD1. Germline values: CDR1 SEHNR, CDR2 FQNEAQ (reference sequence). This CDR3 has 18 amino acids. V gave up 5 bases and J gave up 2 bases; unmatched junction bases: 11. CDR3 loop: CASSPPTGVLPGANVLTF. As DNA, the CDR3 is TGTGCCAGCAGCCCTCCGACAGGGGTACTACCTGGGGCCAACGTCCTGACTTTC.

The J gene is TRBJ2-5, the V gene TRBV9, with 11 bases matching TRBD2. CDR3 length: 16 residues. Germline CDR1 is SGDLS and CDR2 is YYNGEE. After removal of 3 bases from V and 0 bases from J, the junction contained 4 bases not matched to a gene. The CDR3: CASSARLAGYQETQYF. The CDR3 DNA is TGTGCCAGCAGCGCGAGACTAGCGGGGTACCAAGAGACCCAGTACTTC.